Listed below are T cell receptor beta chains from one sample, sequenced in a study of response to subunit inactivated influenza vaccine. One entry per CDR3 protein results from TCRdb running MiXCR on the RT-PCR reads. The sample lists under 950,000 distinct CDR3 sequences; about 20% were seen once. Specimen: PBMCs from blood, collected 4 to 6 days after vaccination. The receptor source for this set is a man over 45 who received an inactivated influenza vaccine. Both conserved end residues are part of each CDR3. The order of the fields is CDR3 DNA, CDR3 protein, J gene, D gene, clone size, V gene. A D gene is named only where the DNA matches it firmly. Clone size appears in some rows only: once, few, many, or a class for an expanded clone.

CDR3 DNA: TGCGCCAGCAGCTTGATGCCTAGCGGGAGGAAAGCAGATACGCAGTATTTT
CDR3 protein: CASSLMPSGRKADTQYF
J gene: TRBJ2-3
D gene: TRBD2
clone size: few
V gene: TRBV5-1

CDR3 DNA: TGTGCCAGCAGCAAGGTCCGGAACACGAACCAAGAGACCCAGTACTTC
CDR3 protein: CASSKVRNTNQETQYF
J gene: TRBJ2-5
D gene: .
clone size: few
V gene: TRBV7-9

CDR3 DNA: TGTGCCAGCAGGGTGTTGGGGAGTACAGATACGCAGTATTTT
CDR3 protein: CASRVLGSTDTQYF
J gene: TRBJ2-3
D gene: .
clone size: few
V gene: TRBV6-1

CDR3 DNA: TGTGCCAGCACCGAAGCGGGAGGGCCGGAAGGAGAGACCCAGTACTTC
CDR3 protein: CASTEAGGPEGETQYF
J gene: TRBJ2-5
D gene: TRBD2
clone size: few
V gene: TRBV6-2/TRBV6-3

CDR3 DNA: TGCGCCAGCAGCCAAGATATAGCGGGAGTTACAGATACGCAGTATTTT
CDR3 protein: CASSQDIAGVTDTQYF
J gene: TRBJ2-3
D gene: TRBD2
clone size: .
V gene: TRBV4-3

CDR3 DNA: TGTGCCATGAGGGAAACCGGGCTCTCCTACGAGCAGTACTTC
CDR3 protein: CAMRETGLSYEQYF
J gene: TRBJ2-7
D gene: .
clone size: few
V gene: TRBV10-3

CDR3 DNA: TGCAGTGCACCGGACAGGTTGAAGTCCTACAATGAGCAGTTCTTC
CDR3 protein: CSAPDRLKSYNEQFF
J gene: TRBJ2-1
D gene: TRBD1
clone size: .
V gene: TRBV20-1

CDR3 DNA: TGTGCCAGCACTGAACTTCGGGACAGGGTTCACTTC
CDR3 protein: CASTELRDRVHF
J gene: TRBJ2-5
D gene: TRBD1
clone size: .
V gene: TRBV2

CDR3 DNA: TGTGCCAGCAGCTTGGCGGCCAGGAGGGAGACCCAGTACTTC
CDR3 protein: CASSLAARRETQYF
J gene: TRBJ2-5
D gene: .
clone size: .
V gene: TRBV5-5

CDR3 DNA: TGCGCCAGCAGCCCGCAGGGGGCTGGTCAGCCCCAGCATTTT
CDR3 protein: CASSPQGAGQPQHF
J gene: TRBJ1-5
D gene: TRBD1
clone size: many
V gene: TRBV5-1

CDR3 DNA: TGTGCCAGCAGTTTATCAGGGGCGCTGGGGACCCAGTACTTC
CDR3 protein: CASSLSGALGTQYF
J gene: TRBJ2-5
D gene: .
clone size: .
V gene: TRBV28

CDR3 DNA: TGTGCCAGCAGCTGGGGGGCCATGACCTACGAGCAGTACTTC
CDR3 protein: CASSWGAMTYEQYF
J gene: TRBJ2-7
D gene: .
clone size: few
V gene: TRBV7-9